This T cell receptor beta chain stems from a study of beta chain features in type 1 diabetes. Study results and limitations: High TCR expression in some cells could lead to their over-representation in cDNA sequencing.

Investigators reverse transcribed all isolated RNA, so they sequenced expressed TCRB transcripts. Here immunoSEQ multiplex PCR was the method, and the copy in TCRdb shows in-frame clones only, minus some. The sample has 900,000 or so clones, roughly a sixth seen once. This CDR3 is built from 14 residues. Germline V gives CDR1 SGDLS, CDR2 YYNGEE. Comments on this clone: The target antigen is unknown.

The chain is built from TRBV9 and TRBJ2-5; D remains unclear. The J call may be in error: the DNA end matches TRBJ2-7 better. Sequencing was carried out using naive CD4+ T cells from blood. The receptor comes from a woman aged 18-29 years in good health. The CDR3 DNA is TGTGCCAGCAGCGAGTCTAGTGGGCTGTACGAGCAGTACTTC. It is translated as CASSESSGLYEQYF.